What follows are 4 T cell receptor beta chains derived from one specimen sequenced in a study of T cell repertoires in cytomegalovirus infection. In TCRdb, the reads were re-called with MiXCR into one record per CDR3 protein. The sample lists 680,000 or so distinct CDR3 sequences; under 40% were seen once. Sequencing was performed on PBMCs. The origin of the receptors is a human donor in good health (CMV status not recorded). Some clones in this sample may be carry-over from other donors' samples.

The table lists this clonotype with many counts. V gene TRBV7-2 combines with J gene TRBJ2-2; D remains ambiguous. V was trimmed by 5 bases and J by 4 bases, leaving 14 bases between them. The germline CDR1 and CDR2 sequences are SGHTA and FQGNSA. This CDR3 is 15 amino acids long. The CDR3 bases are TGTGCCAGCAGCCCCCGCCGCTTGGGCACCGGGGAGCTGTTTTTT. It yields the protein CASSPRRLGTGELFF. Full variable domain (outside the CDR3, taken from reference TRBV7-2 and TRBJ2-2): GAGVSQSPSNKVTEKGKDVELRCDPISGHTALYWYRQSLGQGLEFLIYFQGNSAPDKSGLPSDRFSAERTGGSVSTLTIQRTQQEDSAVYLCASSPRRLGTGELFFGEGSRLTVL.

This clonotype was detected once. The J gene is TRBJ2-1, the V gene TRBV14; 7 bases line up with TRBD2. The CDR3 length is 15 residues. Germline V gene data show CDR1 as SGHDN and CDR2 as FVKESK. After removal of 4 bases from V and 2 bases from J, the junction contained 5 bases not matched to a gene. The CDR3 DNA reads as TGTGCCAGCAGCCCGTATAGCGGGCCCTACAATGAGCAGTTCTTC. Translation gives CASSPYSGPYNEQFF. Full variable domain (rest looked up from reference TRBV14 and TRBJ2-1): EAGVTQFPSHSVIEKGQTVTLRCDPISGHDNLYWYRRVMGKEIKFLLHFVKESKQDESGMPNNRFLAERTGGTYSTLKVQPAELEDSGVYFCASSPYSGPYNEQFFGPGTRLTVL.

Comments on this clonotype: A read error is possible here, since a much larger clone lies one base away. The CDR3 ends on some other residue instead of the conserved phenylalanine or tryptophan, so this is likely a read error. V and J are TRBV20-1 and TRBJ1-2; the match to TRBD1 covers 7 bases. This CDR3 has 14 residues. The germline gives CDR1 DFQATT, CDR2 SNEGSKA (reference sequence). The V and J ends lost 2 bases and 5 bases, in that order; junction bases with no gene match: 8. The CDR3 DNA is TGCAGTGCTAGATTCCCGGGGACAGAGTATGGCTACACCGTC. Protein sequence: CSARFPGTEYGYTV.

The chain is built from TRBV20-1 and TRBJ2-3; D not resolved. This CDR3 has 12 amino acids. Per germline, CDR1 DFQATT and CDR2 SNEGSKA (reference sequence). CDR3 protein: CSAGQITDTQYF. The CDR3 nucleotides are TGCAGCGCTGGGCAAATCACAGATACGCAGTATTTT.